The 6 T cell receptor beta chains listed next were all sequenced from one sample in a study of T cell repertoires in cytomegalovirus infection. TCRdb re-derived calls from the reads in MiXCR, one entry per CDR3 protein. This table has a few hundred thousand distinct CDR3 sequences, roughly 10% appearing once. Specimen: PBMCs. All receptors come from a human donor in good health (CMV status not recorded). Some clones in this sample may be carry-over from other donors' samples.

There are many counts of this clonotype. The chain uses TRBV7-8 and TRBJ2-7; 12 positions agree with TRBD2. The V gene end was trimmed by 5 bases and the J gene end by 0 bases; junction bases not matched to a gene: 5. The CDR3 has 16 residues. CDR1 and CDR2 from the germline V gene are SGHVS and FQNEAQ. This chain's CDR3 is CASSPLAGGGSYEQYF. CDR3 in DNA: TGTGCCAGCAGCCCTCTAGCGGGGGGGGGCTCCTACGAGCAGTACTTC.

The table lists this clonotype with many counts. CDR3 amino acids: CASSAQTGSYEQYF. The CDR3 DNA sequence: TGTGCCAGCAGCGCCCAGACAGGCTCCTACGAGCAGTACTTC. The V call is TRBV7-2, the J call TRBJ2-7; maybe TRBD1 (6 bases). Trimming removed 5 bases from V and 0 bases from J, with 11 bases in between. CDR3 size: 14 residues. Germline V CDR1 and CDR2: SGHTA, FQGNSA.

This clonotype was picked up a small number of times. This chain uses TRBV28 with TRBJ1-5; no definite D call. Per germline, CDR1 MDHEN and CDR2 SYDVKM. The CDR3 contains 17 residues. Trimming took off 3 bases at V and 4 bases at J, with 19 bases between the two ends. The CDR3 is CASSLGERRVLNQPQHF. For the CDR3, the DNA is TGTGCCAGCAGTTTGGGCGAGCGTAGGGTCTTGAATCAGCCCCAGCATTTT.

The chain employs TRBV5-4 and TRBJ2-2, with 11 bases lining up with TRBD2. In germline, CDR1 is SGHNT, CDR2 YYREEE (reference sequence). The CDR3 extends over 14 amino acids. The J segment lost 6 bases and the V segment lost 4 bases, leaving 2 bases of the junction unmatched. This CDR3 reads CASSGGLAAGELFF. For the CDR3, the DNA is TGTGCCAGCAGCGGGGGACTAGCGGCCGGGGAGCTGTTTTTT.

Only one count was recorded for this clonotype. Possible read error: a much larger clone is one base away. This chain connects TRBV6-6 to TRBJ2-7, with 9 bases identical to TRBD2. Germline lookup yields CDR1 MNHNY and CDR2 SVGAGI (reference sequence). There are 13 residues in the CDR3. As DNA, the CDR3 is TGTGCCAGCAGTTATGAACTAGCGGGCGAGCAGAACTTC. Translated, it gives CASSYELAGEQNF.

The rearrangement links TRBV19 to TRBJ2-3; possibly TRBD2 for D (6 bases). Germline assignment: CDR1 LNHDA and CDR2 SQIVND (reference sequence). CDR3 size: 14 residues. Trimming removed 9 bases at V and 4 bases at J, with 17 bases between. The CDR3 here is CASEKGGFPDTQYF. The DNA for the CDR3 is TGTGCCAGCGAAAAAGGAGGGTTCCCAGATACGCAGTATTTT.